This entry lists 25 T cell receptor beta chains sequenced from one sample in a study of cytomegalovirus exposure and HLA in healthy donors. A multiplex PCR was run with 60 Vbeta primers and 13 Jbeta primers. The table came from immunoSEQ multiplex PCR; TCRdb's copy has only in-frame clones and leaves some out. The table includes roughly 80,000 clones, 70% to 75% detected once. Sequencing used PBMCs. The source is a woman between 45 and 65 years old in good health and CMV-seropositive.

This chain joins TRBV28 and TRBJ1-2; 7 bases map to TRBD1. The V gene end was trimmed by 5 bases and the J gene end by 0 bases; junction bases not matched to a gene: 3. The CDR3 loop spans 14 amino acids. Germline values: CDR1 MDHEN, CDR2 SYDVKM. The CDR3 DNA sequence: TGTGCCAGCAGTCGGGACAGTTCTAACTATGGCTACACCTTC. Translated: CASSRDSSNYGYTF.

The genes are TRBV11-2 and TRBJ2-3; D ambiguous. V was clipped by 7 bases and J by 0 bases, with 5 bases between them. In germline, CDR1 is SGHAT, CDR2 FQNNGV. The CDR3 is 12 amino acids. CDR3 sequence: CASTSSTDTQYF. CDR3 coding DNA: TGTGCCAGCACGTCTAGCACAGATACGCAGTATTTT.

This clone was observed a few times. V and J are TRBV5-6 and TRBJ2-7; TRBD1 agrees at 7 bases. Germline values: CDR1 SGHDT, CDR2 YYEEEE. This CDR3 contains 14 residues. The J segment lost 1 base and the V segment lost 4 bases, leaving 5 bases of the junction unmatched. The CDR3 DNA sequence: TGTGCCAGCAGCCCGACAGGGTTTTCCTACGAGCAGTACTTC. It codes for CASSPTGFSYEQYF.

The CDR3 sequence is CSVSETSGRVNEQFF. In DNA, the CDR3 is TGCAGCGTTTCGGAAACTAGCGGGAGGGTTAATGAGCAGTTCTTC. The V gene is TRBV29-1, the J gene TRBJ2-7; 13 bases align to TRBD2. The DNA end is more similar to TRBJ2-1, so the J call may be wrong. Germline loops: CDR1 SQVTM, CDR2 ANQGSEA. The CDR3 loop spans 15 amino acids.

J is TRBJ1-2 and V is TRBV7-2; D is ambiguous. Germline V CDR1 and CDR2: SGHTA, FQGNSA. The V gene lost 5 bases and the J gene lost 7 bases, with 14 bases spanning the gap. The CDR3 has 13 amino acids. CDR3 sequence: CASSPQVDLGYTF. The CDR3 bases are TGTGCCAGCAGCCCCCAGGTGGATCTTGGCTACACCTTC. The whole variable domain, filled in from reference TRBV7-2 and TRBJ1-2, reads GAGVSQSPSNKVTEKGKDVELRCDPISGHTALYWYRQSLGQGLEFLIYFQGNSAPDKSGLPSDRFSAERTGGSVSTLTIQRTQQEDSAVYLCASSPQVDLGYTFGSGTRLTVV.

The V gene is TRBV6-5, the J gene TRBJ2-2; D ambiguous. In germline, CDR1 is MNHEY, CDR2 SVGAGI. This CDR3 is built from 14 residues. The V and J ends lost 5 bases and 2 bases respectively, with 9 bases between them. The CDR3 coding sequence is TGTGCCAGCAGTCTTACACGAAACACCGGGGAGCTGTTTTTT. Translated, it gives CASSLTRNTGELFF.

The chain employs TRBV4-2 and TRBJ2-3; 11 bases match TRBD1. V gave up 4 bases and J gave up 6 bases; unmatched junction bases: 9. The CDR3 extends over 16 amino acids. CDR1 is LGHNA, CDR2 YNFKEQ, per germline. CDR3 DNA: TGTGCCAGCAGCCTTCTAGGGACAGGGGGTACCGATACGCAGTATTTT. It yields the protein CASSLLGTGGTDTQYF.

This clone was counted between two and nine times. This rearrangement joins TRBV7-9 to TRBJ2-1; D might be TRBD2 (5 bases). V lost 1 base to trimming and J lost 3 bases, with 10 bases between them. The length of the CDR3 is 15 residues. The V gene's germline CDR1 is SEHNR and CDR2 FQNEAQ (reference sequence). CDR3 in DNA: TGTGCCAGCAGCTTAGTGCAGCGGAACTACAATGAGCAGTTCTTC. This encodes CASSLVQRNYNEQFF.

The CDR3 sequence is CASSSSGQSHYGYTF. The CDR3 DNA sequence: TGTGCCAGCAGCTCCTCGGGACAGTCTCACTATGGCTACACCTTC. The chain combines TRBV7-8 with TRBJ1-2; 7 positions match TRBD1. The germline V gene encodes CDR1 SGHVS and CDR2 FQNEAQ. There are 15 residues in the CDR3. Trimming cost V 4 bases and J 3 bases; bases outside gene matches: 8. Using reference TRBV7-8 and TRBJ1-2 for the parts outside the CDR3, the full variable domain is GAGVSQSPRYKVAKRGQDVALRCDPISGHVSLFWYQQALGQGPEFLTYFQNEAQLDKSGLPSDRFFAERPEGSVSTLKIQRTQQEDSAVYLCASSSSGQSHYGYTFGSGTRLTVV.

V and J are TRBV6-1 and TRBJ2-7, with D unclear. The germline V and J ends were trimmed by 11 bases and 7 bases, with 9 bases remaining between them. Germline CDR1 and CDR2: MNHNS and SASEGT. There are 9 residues in the CDR3. The CDR3 nucleotides are TGTGCCCTGCTCCGGGAGCAGTACTTC. This gives the protein CALLREQYF.

CDR3 DNA sequence: TGCAGCGTTGAGACCGGTCAGGGCCATCAGCCCCAGCATTTT. Protein sequence: CSVETGQGHQPQHF. The chain is built from TRBV29-1 and TRBJ1-5; possibly TRBD1 for D (5 bases). The CDR3 spans 14 residues. The V end lost 3 bases, the J end lost 5 bases, and 14 bases lay between the germline ends. The germline CDR1 and CDR2 sequences are SQVTM and ANQGSEA.

This clone was found a few times. V usage is TRBV5-8 and J usage is TRBJ1-4; D is undetermined. The germline V and J ends were trimmed by 5 bases and 7 bases, with 15 bases remaining between them. The CDR3 sequence is 14 residues long. Germline V gene sequence: CDR1 SGHTS, CDR2 YDEGEE. This CDR3 is CASSRLFSGEKLFF. CDR3 in DNA: TGTGCCAGCAGTCGCCTTTTCAGCGGTGAAAAACTGTTTTTT. Filled out from reference TRBV5-8 and TRBJ1-4, the complete variable domain reads EAGVTQSPTHLIKTRGQQATLRCSPISGHTSVYWYQQALGLGLQFLLWYDEGEERNRGNFPPRFSGRQFPNYSSELNVNALELEDSALYLCASSRLFSGEKLFFGSGTQLSVL.

This clone was observed a few times. The chain recombines TRBV4-1 with TRBJ1-5; tentatively, D is TRBD1 (5 bases). Germline assignment: CDR1 MGHRA and CDR2 YSYEKL. V was pared by 2 bases and J by 1 base, with 9 bases between. This CDR3 contains 15 residues. Written as DNA, the CDR3 is TGCGCCAGCAGCCAACAGGGTCTAAGCAATCAGCCCCAGCATTTT. It specifies CASSQQGLSNQPQHF.

The chain is built from TRBV6-5 and TRBJ2-7, with unresolved D. Trimming removed 0 bases at V and 2 bases at J, with 8 bases between. Germline V gives CDR1 MNHEY, CDR2 SVGAGI. CDR3 size: 14 residues. The CDR3 is CASSYSTTTYEQYF. In DNA, the CDR3 is TGTGCCAGCAGTTACTCGACAACCACCTACGAGCAGTACTTC.

The chain recombines TRBV14 with TRBJ2-3, with D possibly matching TRBD2 (6 bases). Deletions cut 5 bases from V and 4 bases from J, with 16 bases between. The CDR3 consists of 15 residues. Germline V gene sequence: CDR1 SGHDN, CDR2 FVKESK. The CDR3 DNA sequence: TGTGCCAGCAGCTCTCTCTCGGAGGGCCCAGATACGCAGTATTTT. Residues: CASSSLSEGPDTQYF.

This sequence joins TRBV4-1 and TRBJ2-5, with TRBD2 as a possible D gene (5 bases). Trimming shortened V by 0 bases and J by 5 bases, and 13 bases separated the two germline ends. CDR1 and CDR2 (germline): MGHRA, YSYEKL. This CDR3 region has 15 residues. CDR3 amino acids: CASSQDISRRETQYF. In nucleotides, the CDR3 is TGCGCCAGCAGCCAAGATATTAGTAGGAGGGAGACCCAGTACTTC.

The chain joins TRBV7-3 to TRBJ2-7; a weak D match, TRBD1 (6 bases). Trimming removed 4 bases at V and 2 bases at J, with 15 bases between. This CDR3 contains 15 residues. Germline assignment: CDR1 SGHTA and CDR2 FQGTGA. The CDR3 DNA reads as TGTGCCAGCAGCTACGGACAGAACCCCACCTACGAGCAGTACTTC. Amino acid sequence: CASSYGQNPTYEQYF.

The genes are TRBV2 and TRBJ2-6; TRBD1 agrees at 7 bases. The ends lost 8 bases at V and 0 bases at J; junction bases unmatched: 10. Germline V CDR1 and CDR2: SNHLY, FYNNEI. The CDR3 has 17 amino acids. Written as DNA, the CDR3 is TGTGCCAGCCGACCCGGGACAGTTCTCTCTGGGGCCAACGTCCTGACTTTC. Encoded protein: CASRPGTVLSGANVLTF. The full variable domain, with the rest looked up from reference TRBV2 and TRBJ2-6, is EPEVTQTPSHQVTQMGQEVILRCVPISNHLYFYWYRQILGQKVEFLVSFYNNEISEKSEIFDDQFSVERPDGSNFTLKIRSTKLEDSAMYFCASRPGTVLSGANVLTFGAGSRLTVL.

This clone was recorded only once. The CDR3, as DNA: TGTGCCAGCAGCTTAGTTTCTCAGACAACCTACGAGCAGTACTTC. This encodes CASSLVSQTTYEQYF. The genes are TRBV7-2 and TRBJ2-7; unclear D gene. The CDR3 has 15 residues. In germline, CDR1 is SGHTA, CDR2 FQGNSA. Trimming pared 1 base from V and 2 bases from J, leaving 12 bases between.

This clone has more than one count but fewer than ten. V and J are TRBV4-2 and TRBJ1-4; the match to TRBD1 covers 8 bases. This CDR3 contains 16 residues. Looked up from germline, CDR1 is LGHNA and CDR2 is YNFKEQ. V lost 6 bases and J lost 8; bases outside the gene matches: 14. The CDR3 here is CASSQHYRGVKEKLFF. The CDR3 nucleotides read TGTGCCAGCAGTCAACATTACAGGGGGGTCAAGGAAAAACTGTTTTTT.

J is TRBJ2-7 and V is TRBV13; D is perhaps TRBD2 (5 bases). Trimming shortened V by 5 bases and J by 1 base, and 18 bases separated the two germline ends. Per germline, CDR1 PRHDT and CDR2 FYEKMQ (reference sequence). CDR3 size: 16 residues. The CDR3 here is CASSRAQTRRSYEQYF. The CDR3 DNA follows: TGTGCCAGCAGCAGGGCCCAAACAAGGAGGTCCTACGAGCAGTACTTC.

This clone was found a few times. This chain uses TRBV7-9 with TRBJ2-1, with 8 bases lining up with TRBD2. CDR3 length equals 15 residues. The germline CDR1 and CDR2 sequences are SEHNR and FQNEAQ (reference sequence). The J segment lost 4 bases and the V segment lost 2 bases, leaving 4 bases of the junction unmatched. The chain's CDR3 is CASSLLAGVYNEQFF. CDR3 sequence (DNA): TGTGCCAGCAGCTTACTAGCGGGTGTTTACAATGAGCAGTTCTTC.

CDR3 sequence (DNA): TGTGCCAGCCGCTGGGCCCCGGCGGGAAACACCATATATTTT. Amino acids: CASRWAPAGNTIYF. The V call is TRBV2, the J call TRBJ1-3, with unresolved D. The V end lost 8 bases, the J end lost 4 bases, and 15 bases lay between the germline ends. Germline assignment: CDR1 SNHLY and CDR2 FYNNEI. CDR3 length: 14 amino acids. Together with reference TRBV2 and TRBJ1-3, the CDR3 gives the full variable domain: EPEVTQTPSHQVTQMGQEVILRCVPISNHLYFYWYRQILGQKVEFLVSFYNNEISEKSEIFDDQFSVERPDGSNFTLKIRSTKLEDSAMYFCASRWAPAGNTIYFGEGSWLTVV.

This chain connects TRBV7-2 to TRBJ1-5, with 9 positions matching TRBD1. J was trimmed by 0 bases and V by 5 bases; bases with no gene match: 5. This CDR3 region has 16 residues. Per germline, CDR1 SGHTA and CDR2 FQGNSA. The CDR3 is CASSRDRAYSNQPQHF. The CDR3 DNA follows: TGTGCCAGCAGCCGGGACAGGGCGTATAGCAATCAGCCCCAGCATTTT.

In this sample, this clone turned up once. This sequence joins TRBV28 and TRBJ2-7; 11 positions agree with TRBD2. In germline, CDR1 is MDHEN, CDR2 SYDVKM. The CDR3 consists of 12 residues. With 10 bases clipped from V and 3 bases from J, the junction kept 2 bases outside the gene matches. CDR3: CAIGLAGYEQYF. CDR3 DNA: TGTGCCATCGGACTAGCGGGCTACGAGCAGTACTTC.